The rows below give T cell receptor beta chains drawn from one sample of a study of PD-1 blockade in mismatch repair-deficient tumors. Libraries were prepared by immunoSEQ multiplex PCR; TCRdb keeps only in-frame clonotypes and omits some of them. The data show just under 80,000 clones, 65% to 85% seen once. Sequencing used peripheral blood, obtained 44 weeks after starting pembrolizumab. These receptors were collected from an adult with mismatch repair-deficient cancer. The conserved cysteine and the conserved F or W are not part of the CDR3 here.

v_call cdr3_aa
TRBV6-4 ASSERGYGYT
TRBV19 ASRVLTSALSGNTIY
TRBV9 ASSVASSGNTIY
TRBV30 AWSVLGGSPLH
TRBV28 AISSGTSGRGGELF
TRBV12-5 ASGLVLGLGIPGQGFTGANVLT
TRBV19 ASRWRVADTEAF
TRBV7-9 ASSQQETQY
TRBV9 ASSPLGRGSYGYT
TRBV2 ASSVQLSGANVLT
TRBV9 ASSVEGQGADTQY
TRBV4-2 ASSQTGMSYEQY
TRBV10-3 AIRVQGAQDTEAF
TRBV4-2 ASSQGTSGLSTDTQY
TRBV10-3 ATGSGA
TRBV6-5 ASSASGWETQY
TRBV29-1 SVVEGARSGNTIY
TRBV27 ASSLRQNLVLDEQF
TRBV29-1 SVLIQPLIGGYNEQF
TRBV7-9 ASSLFTGEGFYNEQF
TRBV11-2 ASSLGGNTIY
TRBV30 AWSDGQGAYNTIY
TRBV6-1 ASSEALQGVYEQY
TRBV7-2 ASSLGGAGPDTQY
TRBV11-2 ASSLAALAASTDTQY
TRBV5-1 ASRFRSSGTDTQY
TRBV7-7 ASSLTPGQGNTGELF
TRBV7-2 ASSQIGGSIYEQY
TRBV27 ASSFSGGTEAF
TRBV7-6 ASSLAEGTGELF
TRBV5-1 ASSPGLGTDYEQY
TRBV7-9 ASSLLDTQY
TRBV6-5 ASLMDYSYEQY
TRBV7-6 ASSEGGEQY
TRBV5-4 ASSLGSTEQY
TRBV19 ASSITGVNTEAF
TRBV5-4 ASSLKGGYKKAF
TRBV4-1 ASSQGRMPPSYEQY
TRBV2 ASSDLGIGNTIY
TRBV13 ASSLGLGGWNTEAF
TRBV19 ASSTPSSNQPQH
TRBV28 ASSPGGGTGNTIY
TRBV19 ASSMSQIMNTEAF
TRBV7-9 ASSSGNSYNEQF
TRBV11-2 ASSPYVVPYEQY
TRBV18 ASSPAVQNWGGYT
TRBV29-1 SVENSYEQY
TRBV19 ASETGAGTEAF
TRBV4-3 ASSVNRGPSNEQF
TRBV5-1 ASSPQGVELF
TRBV5-1 ASSLAGGRMGEQY
TRBV14 ASSQVRGAEAF
TRBV5-8 ASSSPGQGVYEQF
TRBV7-2 ASSLGGRGGRSFGYT
TRBV6-5 ASSPTPDTQY